This TCR beta chain stems from a study of blood T cell repertoires in COVID-19. In germline, CDR1 is SQVTM, CDR2 ANQGSEA. The V end was cut by 4 bases, the J end by 3 bases, with 10 bases between. This CDR3 region has 12 residues. TCRdb keeps only in-frame clones here, not all; method: immunoSEQ multiplex PCR. The sample has approximately 440,000 clones; roughly 91% are singletons. The source is a man younger than 30 who had recovered from COVID-19. The sequenced sample was PBMCs or T cells enriched from blood (not recorded which). The V gene is TRBV29-1, the J gene TRBJ2-7; D perhaps matches TRBD2 (6 bases). This CDR3 is CSVVAGNYEQYF. DNA of the CDR3: TGCAGCGTTGTGGCGGGGAACTACGAGCAGTACTTC.